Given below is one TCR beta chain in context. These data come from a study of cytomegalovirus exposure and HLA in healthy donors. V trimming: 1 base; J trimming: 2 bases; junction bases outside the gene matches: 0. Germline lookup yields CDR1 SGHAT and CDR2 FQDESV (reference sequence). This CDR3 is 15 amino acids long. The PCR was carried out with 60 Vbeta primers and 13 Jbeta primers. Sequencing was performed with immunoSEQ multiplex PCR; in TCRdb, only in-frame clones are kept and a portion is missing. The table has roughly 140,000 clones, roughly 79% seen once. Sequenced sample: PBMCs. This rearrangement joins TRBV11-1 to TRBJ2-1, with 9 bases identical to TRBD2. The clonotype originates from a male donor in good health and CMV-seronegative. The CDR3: CASSLERGAYNEQFF. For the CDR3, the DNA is TGTGCCAGCAGCTTAGAGCGGGGGGCCTACAATGAGCAGTTCTTC.